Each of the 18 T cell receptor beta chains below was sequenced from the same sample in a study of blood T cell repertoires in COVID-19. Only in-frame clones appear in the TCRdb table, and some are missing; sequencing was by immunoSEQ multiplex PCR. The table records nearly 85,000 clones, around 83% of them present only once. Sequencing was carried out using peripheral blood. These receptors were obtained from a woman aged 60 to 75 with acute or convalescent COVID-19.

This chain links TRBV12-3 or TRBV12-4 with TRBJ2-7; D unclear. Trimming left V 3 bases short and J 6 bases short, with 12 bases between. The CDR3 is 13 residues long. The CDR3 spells CASSFYEASEQYF. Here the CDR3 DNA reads TGTGCCAGCAGTTTTTATGAGGCTAGCGAGCAGTACTTC.

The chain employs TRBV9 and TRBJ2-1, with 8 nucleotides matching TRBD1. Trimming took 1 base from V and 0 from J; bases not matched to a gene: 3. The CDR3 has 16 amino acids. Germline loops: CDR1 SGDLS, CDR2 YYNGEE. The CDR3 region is CASSVFDRGSYNEQFF. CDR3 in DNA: TGTGCCAGCAGCGTATTTGACAGGGGCTCCTACAATGAGCAGTTCTTC.

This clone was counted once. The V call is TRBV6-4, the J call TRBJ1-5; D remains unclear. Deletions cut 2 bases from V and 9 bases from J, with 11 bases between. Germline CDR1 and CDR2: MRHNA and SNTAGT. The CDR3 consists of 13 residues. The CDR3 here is CASSDEGGRPQHF. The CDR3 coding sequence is TGTGCCAGCAGTGACGAGGGCGGGAGGCCCCAGCATTTT.

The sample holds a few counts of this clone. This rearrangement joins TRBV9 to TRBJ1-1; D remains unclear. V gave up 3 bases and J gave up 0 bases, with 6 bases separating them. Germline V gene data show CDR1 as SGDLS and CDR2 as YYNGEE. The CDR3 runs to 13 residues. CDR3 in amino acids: CASSAMVNTEAFF. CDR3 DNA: TGTGCCAGCAGCGCTATGGTGAACACTGAAGCTTTCTTT.

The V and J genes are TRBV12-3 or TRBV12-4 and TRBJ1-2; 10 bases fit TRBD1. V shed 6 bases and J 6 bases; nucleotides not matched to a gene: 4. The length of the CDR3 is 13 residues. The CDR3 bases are TGTGCCAGCAGCCTGGACAGGGGGAATGGCTACACCTTC. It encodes CASSLDRGNGYTF.

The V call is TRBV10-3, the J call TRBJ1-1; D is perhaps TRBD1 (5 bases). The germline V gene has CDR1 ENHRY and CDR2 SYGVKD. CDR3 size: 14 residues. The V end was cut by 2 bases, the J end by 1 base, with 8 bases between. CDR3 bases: TGTGCCATCAGTGAGAGGACATCGAACACTGAAGCTTTCTTT. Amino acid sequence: CAISERTSNTEAFF.

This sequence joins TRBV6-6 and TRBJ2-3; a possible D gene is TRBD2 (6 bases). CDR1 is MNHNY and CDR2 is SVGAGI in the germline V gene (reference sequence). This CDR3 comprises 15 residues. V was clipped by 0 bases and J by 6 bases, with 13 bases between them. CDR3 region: CASSYSSSRGDTQYF. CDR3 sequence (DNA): TGTGCCAGCAGTTACTCGTCTTCCCGGGGGGATACGCAGTATTTT.

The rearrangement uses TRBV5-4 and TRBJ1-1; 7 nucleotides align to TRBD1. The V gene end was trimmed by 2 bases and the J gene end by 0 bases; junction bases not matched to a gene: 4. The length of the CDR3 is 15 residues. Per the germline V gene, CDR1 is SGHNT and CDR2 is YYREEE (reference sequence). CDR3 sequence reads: CASSFPGQLNTEAFF. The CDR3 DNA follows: TGTGCCAGCAGCTTTCCGGGACAGTTGAACACTGAAGCTTTCTTT.

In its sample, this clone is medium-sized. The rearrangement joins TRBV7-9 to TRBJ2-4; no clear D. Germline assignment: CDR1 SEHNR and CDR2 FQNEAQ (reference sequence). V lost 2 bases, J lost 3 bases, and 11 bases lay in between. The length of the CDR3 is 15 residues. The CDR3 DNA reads TGTGCCAGCAGCTTATCGCTGGGCTACAAAAACATTCAGTACTTC. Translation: CASSLSLGYKNIQYF.

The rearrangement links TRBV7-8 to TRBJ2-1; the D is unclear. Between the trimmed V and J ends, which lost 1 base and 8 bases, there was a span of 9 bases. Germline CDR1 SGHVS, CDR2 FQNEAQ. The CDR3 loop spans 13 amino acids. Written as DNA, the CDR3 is TGTGCCAGCAGCTTAGAGGTGGGCCATGAGCAGTTCTTC. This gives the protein CASSLEVGHEQFF.

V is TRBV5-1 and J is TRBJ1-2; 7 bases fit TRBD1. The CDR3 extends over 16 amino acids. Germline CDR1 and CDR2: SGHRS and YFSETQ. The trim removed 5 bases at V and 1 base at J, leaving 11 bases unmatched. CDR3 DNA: TGCGCCAGCAGACCCGCCGGGACAGCATATAACTATGGCTACACCTTC. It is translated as CASRPAGTAYNYGYTF.

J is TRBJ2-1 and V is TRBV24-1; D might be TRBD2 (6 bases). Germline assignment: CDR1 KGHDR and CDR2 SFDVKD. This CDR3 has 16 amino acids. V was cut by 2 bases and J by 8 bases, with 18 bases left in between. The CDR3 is CATSDSSRGRIDEQFF. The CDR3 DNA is TGTGCCACCAGTGATTCTTCTAGAGGGAGGATCGATGAGCAGTTCTTC.

CDR3 nucleotides: TGCGCCAGCAGCTCCGGGGTAGGAGAGACCCAGTACTTC. Translation: CASSSGVGETQYF. V usage is TRBV5-1 and J usage is TRBJ2-5, with D possibly being TRBD2 (5 bases). The CDR3 sequence is 13 residues long. The germline V gene encodes CDR1 SGHRS and CDR2 YFSETQ. V was cut by 3 bases and J by 4 bases, with 10 bases left in between.

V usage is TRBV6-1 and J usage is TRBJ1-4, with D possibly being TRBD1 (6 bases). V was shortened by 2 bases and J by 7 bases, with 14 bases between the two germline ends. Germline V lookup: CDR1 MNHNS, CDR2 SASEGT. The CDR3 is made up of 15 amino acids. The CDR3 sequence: CASSEMGQPGEKLFF. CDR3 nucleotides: TGTGCCAGCAGTGAAATGGGACAACCGGGTGAAAAACTGTTTTTT.

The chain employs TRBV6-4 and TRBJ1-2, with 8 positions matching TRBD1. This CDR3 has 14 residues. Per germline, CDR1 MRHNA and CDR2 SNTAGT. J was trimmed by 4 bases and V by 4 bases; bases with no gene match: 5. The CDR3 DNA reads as TGTGCCAGCAGTGCCCAAACAGGGGGCTATGGCTACACCTTC. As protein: CASSAQTGGYGYTF.

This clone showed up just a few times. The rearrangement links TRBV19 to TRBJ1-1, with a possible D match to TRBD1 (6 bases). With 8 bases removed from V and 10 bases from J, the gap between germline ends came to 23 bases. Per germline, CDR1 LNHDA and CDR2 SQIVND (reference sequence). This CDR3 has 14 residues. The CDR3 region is CASGIHGTPTGAFF. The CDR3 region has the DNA TGTGCCAGTGGGATCCACGGGACACCGACCGGAGCTTTCTTT.

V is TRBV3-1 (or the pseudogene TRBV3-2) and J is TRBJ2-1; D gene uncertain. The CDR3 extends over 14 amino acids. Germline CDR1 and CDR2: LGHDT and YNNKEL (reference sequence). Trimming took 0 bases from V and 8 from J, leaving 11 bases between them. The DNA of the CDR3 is TGTGCCAGCAGCCAAGATTTTAGTCCCTATGAGCAGTTCTTC. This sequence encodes CASSQDFSPYEQFF.

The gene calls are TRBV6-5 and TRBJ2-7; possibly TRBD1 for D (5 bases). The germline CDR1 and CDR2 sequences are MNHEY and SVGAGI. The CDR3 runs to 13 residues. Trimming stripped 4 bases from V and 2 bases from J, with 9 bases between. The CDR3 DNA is TGTGCCAGCAGTTCGACAGAGACCTACGAGCAGTACTTC. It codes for CASSSTETYEQYF.